This T cell receptor beta chain is from a study of blood T cell repertoires in COVID-19. The overall study: The study drew acute and convalescent COVID-19 samples from the United States, Italy and Spain.

In the original workflow: Amplification with reference gene primers provided the estimates of nucleated cell counts. Sequencing used immunoSEQ multiplex PCR; TCRdb keeps in-frame clones, though not all of them. The D gene and trimming were derived from the DNA, and the V and J assignments and clone size from that table. The repertoire holds around 160,000 clones, approximately 80% seen once, with around 5.9% in the top ten. Individuals aged about 18 to 89 years were recruited from 24 US areas. Cohort assignment relied on participant-reported clinical history. There are 17 residues in the CDR3. Germline assignment: CDR1 LGHDT and CDR2 YNNKEL (reference sequence). Losses at the gene ends were 0 bases for V and 4 bases for J; bases not matched to a gene: 8.

This receptor was taken from a middle-aged man who had recovered from COVID-19. The chain couples TRBV3-1 (or the pseudogene TRBV3-2) to TRBJ1-3; 8 bases match TRBD1. Sequenced sample: PBMCs or T cells enriched from blood (not recorded which). The CDR3 here is CASSQEFRTGIGNTIYF. The CDR3 DNA reads TGTGCCAGCAGCCAAGAGTTCAGGACAGGGATCGGAAACACCATATATTTT.